This TCR beta chain derives from a study of long-term antiretroviral therapy in people with HIV. This clone was recorded once. Survey level was the resolution at which the v3.0 immunoSEQ assay ran. Sequencing aimed to cover about 40,000-50,000 T-cell genomes per sample. Clones were read by immunoSEQ multiplex PCR, and TCRdb kept only the in-frame ones, dropping some. The sample yields 20,000 to 25,000 clones, 65% to 85% seen once. DNA was extracted from approximately 0.95-9.8 million thawed cryopreserved PBMC. This CDR3 is built from 14 residues. Germline CDR1 reads SGHNT; CDR2 reads YENEEA. V dropped 4 bases and J dropped 4 bases, with 14 bases sitting between them.

This rearrangement joins TRBV11-3 to TRBJ2-7; no clear D gene. This TCR was recovered from a woman in her forties with HIV. The sequences come from unsorted PBMCs, collected 1.2 years after starting antiretroviral therapy. As DNA, the CDR3 is TGTGCCAGCAGCTCTCGACTGACACCTTACGAGCAGTACTTC. Translation gives CASSSRLTPYEQYF.